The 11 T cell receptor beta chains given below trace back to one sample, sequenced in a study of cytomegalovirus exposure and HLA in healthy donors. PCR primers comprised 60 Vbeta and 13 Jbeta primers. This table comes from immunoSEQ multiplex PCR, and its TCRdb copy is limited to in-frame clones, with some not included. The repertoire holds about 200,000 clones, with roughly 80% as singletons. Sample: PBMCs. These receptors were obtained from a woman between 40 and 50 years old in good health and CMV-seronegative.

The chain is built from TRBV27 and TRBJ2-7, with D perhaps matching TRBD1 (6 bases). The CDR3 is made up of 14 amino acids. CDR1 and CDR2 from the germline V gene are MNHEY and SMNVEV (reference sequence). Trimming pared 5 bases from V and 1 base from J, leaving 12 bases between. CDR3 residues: CASSRTDPSYEQYF. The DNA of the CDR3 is TGTGCCAGCAGTAGGACAGACCCGTCCTACGAGCAGTACTTC.

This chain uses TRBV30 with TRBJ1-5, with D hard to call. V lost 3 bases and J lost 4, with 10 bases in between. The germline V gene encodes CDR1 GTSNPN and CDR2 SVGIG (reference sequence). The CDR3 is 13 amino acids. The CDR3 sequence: CAWSYLGNQPQHF. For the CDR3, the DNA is TGTGCCTGGAGCTATCTCGGGAATCAGCCCCAGCATTTT.

The chain's CDR3 is CASSPIGRRGYEQYF. The CDR3 DNA reads as TGCGCCAGCAGCCCGATCGGGCGGAGGGGCTACGAGCAGTACTTC. The gene calls are TRBV4-1 and TRBJ2-7, with D possibly TRBD2 on 6 matching bases. The CDR3 has 15 amino acids. Per germline, CDR1 MGHRA and CDR2 YSYEKL. Trimming cost V 4 bases and J 3 bases, with 16 bases left between them.

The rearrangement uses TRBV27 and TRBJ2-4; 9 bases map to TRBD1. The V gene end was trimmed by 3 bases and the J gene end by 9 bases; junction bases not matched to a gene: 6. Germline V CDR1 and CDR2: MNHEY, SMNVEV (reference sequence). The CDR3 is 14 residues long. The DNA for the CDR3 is TGTGCCAGCAGTTTCGGTACAGGGGGCAGCATTCAGTACTTC. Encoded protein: CASSFGTGGSIQYF.

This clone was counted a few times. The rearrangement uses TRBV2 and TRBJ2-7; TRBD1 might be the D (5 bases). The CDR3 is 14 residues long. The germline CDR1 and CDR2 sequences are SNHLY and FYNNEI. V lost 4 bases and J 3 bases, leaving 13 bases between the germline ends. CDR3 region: CASSAQDTDYEQYF. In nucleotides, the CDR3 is TGTGCCAGCAGTGCGCAGGACACGGACTACGAGCAGTACTTC.

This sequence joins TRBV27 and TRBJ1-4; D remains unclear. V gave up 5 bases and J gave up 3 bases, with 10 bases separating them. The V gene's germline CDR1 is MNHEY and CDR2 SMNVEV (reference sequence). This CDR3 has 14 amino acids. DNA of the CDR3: TGTGCCAGCAGTCCATTTGGAGCTAATGAAAAACTGTTTTTT. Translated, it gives CASSPFGANEKLFF.

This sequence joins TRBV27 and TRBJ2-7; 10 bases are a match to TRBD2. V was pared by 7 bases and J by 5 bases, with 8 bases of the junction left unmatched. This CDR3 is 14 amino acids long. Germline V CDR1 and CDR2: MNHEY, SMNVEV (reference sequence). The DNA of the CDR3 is TGTGCCAGCAAAAGCGGGAGGGCTCTCGACGAGCAGTACTTC. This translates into CASKSGRALDEQYF.

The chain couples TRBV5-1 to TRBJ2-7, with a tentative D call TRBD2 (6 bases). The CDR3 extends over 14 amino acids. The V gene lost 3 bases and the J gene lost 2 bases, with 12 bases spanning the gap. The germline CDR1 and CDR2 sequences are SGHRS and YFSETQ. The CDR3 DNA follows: TGCGCCAGCAGCTATAGCGGTTCGCCCTACGAGCAGTACTTC. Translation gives CASSYSGSPYEQYF.

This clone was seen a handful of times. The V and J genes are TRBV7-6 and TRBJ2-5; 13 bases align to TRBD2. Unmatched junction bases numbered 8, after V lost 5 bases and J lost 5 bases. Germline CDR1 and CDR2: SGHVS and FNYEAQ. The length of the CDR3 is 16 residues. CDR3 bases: TGTGCCAGCAGCACCTCCGGGACTAGCGGGACGGAGACCCAGTACTTC. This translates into CASSTSGTSGTETQYF.

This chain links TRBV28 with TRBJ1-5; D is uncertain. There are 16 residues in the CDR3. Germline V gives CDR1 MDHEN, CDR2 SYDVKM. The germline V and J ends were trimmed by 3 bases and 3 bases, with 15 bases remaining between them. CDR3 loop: CASSFGRRGDNQPQHF. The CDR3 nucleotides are TGTGCCAGCAGTTTTGGGCGCCGCGGGGACAATCAGCCCCAGCATTTT.

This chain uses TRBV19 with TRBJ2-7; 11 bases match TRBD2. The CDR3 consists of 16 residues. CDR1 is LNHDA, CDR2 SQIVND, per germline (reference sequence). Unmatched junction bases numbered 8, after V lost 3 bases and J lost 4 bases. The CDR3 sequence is CASSMGLAGGFYEQYF. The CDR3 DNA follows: TGTGCCAGTAGTATGGGCCTAGCGGGAGGCTTTTACGAGCAGTACTTC.